One sample yielded the 2 T cell receptor beta chains listed below, sequenced in a study of cytomegalovirus exposure and HLA in healthy donors. Vbeta (60) and Jbeta (13) primers were used in the PCR. TCRdb keeps only in-frame clones here, not all; method: immunoSEQ multiplex PCR. The sample holds about 180,000 clones, around 85% seen once. Material: PBMCs. The receptors here all came from a boy aged 2 to 9 in good health and CMV-seronegative.

V is TRBV4-2 and J is TRBJ1-5, with D possibly TRBD1 on 5 matching bases. Germline CDR1 and CDR2: LGHNA and YNFKEQ. V was clipped by 2 bases and J by 3 bases, with 17 bases between them. The CDR3 is 17 residues long. CDR3 amino acids: CASSQPLGKGNNQPQHF. The DNA of the CDR3 is TGTGCCAGCAGCCAACCACTTGGGAAGGGGAACAATCAGCCCCAGCATTTT.

This rearrangement joins TRBV14 to TRBJ2-7, with TRBD1 matching over 7 bases. Trimming cost V 1 base and J 3 bases; bases outside gene matches: 9. This CDR3 is built from 16 residues. Germline V gene sequence: CDR1 SGHDN, CDR2 FVKESK. The CDR3, as DNA: TGTGCCAGCAGCCAAGGAGGGGTCCAGGGGGACTACGAGCAGTACTTC. Residues: CASSQGGVQGDYEQYF.